This T cell receptor beta chain stems from a study of cytomegalovirus exposure and HLA in healthy donors. Study-level points and caveats: The authors excluded some V segments, including TRBV6-2 and TRBV6-3, as indistinguishable. A list of 164 TCR beta chains associated with cytomegalovirus was given. The authors later linked a missense DCLRE1C variant to TCR beta V- and J-gene trimming.

About this clone: No antigen is known for it.

At collection, donors were nominally healthy, but unrecorded immune exposures were probable. This CDR3 has 15 amino acids. Amplification used 60 Vbeta primers and 13 Jbeta primers. Sequenced by immunoSEQ multiplex PCR; TCRdb stores in-frame clones only, minus some. Here the sample spans 200,000 to 250,000 clones, about 82% being singletons. This receptor was obtained from a man aged 25 to 40 in good health and CMV-seronegative. Sequencing was done on a sample of PBMCs. The chain couples TRBV21-1 to TRBJ1-4; the tabulated D call, TRBD1, remains unverified against the DNA. TRBV21-1 is a pseudogene. The CDR3 protein is CASSREQYPNEKLFF. CDR3 nucleotide sequence: TGTGCCAGCAGCAGAGAACAGTATCCTAATGAAAAACTGTTTTTT.